Below are 30 T cell receptor beta chains sequenced from a single sample in a study of blood T cell repertoires in COVID-19. Method: immunoSEQ multiplex PCR; TCRdb's copy keeps in-frame clones and lacks some. The sample lists about 160,000 clones, approximately 81% occurring once. Specimen: PBMCs or T cells enriched from blood (not recorded which). The receptors shown here come from a man in his fifties or sixties who had recovered from COVID-19.

CDR3 nucleotide sequence: TGTGCCAGCAGCTTAAAACAGGGGGCGAGCTCCTACGAGCAGTACTTC. This sequence encodes CASSLKQGASSYEQYF. The gene calls are TRBV7-6 and TRBJ2-7, with TRBD1 matching over 9 bases. V shed 2 bases and J 0 bases; nucleotides not matched to a gene: 5. The CDR3 is 16 residues long. Germline V lookup: CDR1 SGHVS, CDR2 FNYEAQ.

CDR3 protein: CASMGTLPPGELFF. CDR3 in DNA: TGTGCCAGCATGGGGACTCTTCCCCCCGGGGAGCTGTTTTTT. The chain carries TRBV28 and TRBJ2-2; D possibly corresponds to TRBD2 (6 bases). The CDR3 totals 14 residues. Germline loops: CDR1 MDHEN, CDR2 SYDVKM. Trimming left V 7 bases short and J 6 bases short, with 15 bases between.

The chain joins TRBV7-2 to TRBJ2-7; TRBD2 aligns across 15 bases. The CDR3 loop spans 16 amino acids. The ends lost 5 bases at V and 3 bases at J; junction bases unmatched: 5. The germline V gene encodes CDR1 SGHTA and CDR2 FQGNSA. The CDR3 coding sequence is TGTGCCAGCAGCGGAGGACTAGCGGGGGGGGGCTACGAGCAGTACTTC. It codes for CASSGGLAGGGYEQYF.

This sequence joins TRBV5-1 and TRBJ1-1; possibly TRBD1 for D (6 bases). The CDR3 is 13 residues long. Germline loops: CDR1 SGHRS, CDR2 YFSETQ. Trimming removed 7 bases at V and 1 base at J, with 11 bases between. CDR3 region: CASGRGPNTEAFF. The CDR3 coding sequence is TGCGCCAGCGGCAGGGGACCGAACACTGAAGCTTTCTTT.

The chain uses TRBV28 and TRBJ1-5; D is uncertain. CDR3 size: 10 residues. Trimming cost V 6 bases and J 6 bases, with 3 bases left between them. The germline V gene has CDR1 MDHEN and CDR2 SYDVKM. CDR3 loop: CASSLQPQHF. In DNA, the CDR3 is TGTGCCAGCAGCCTTCAGCCCCAGCATTTT.

The chain employs TRBV12-3 or TRBV12-4 and TRBJ2-2, with D unresolved. V shed 6 bases and J shed 10 bases, with 9 bases lying between them. CDR3 length: 11 residues. The CDR3 region is CASSLEEELFF. The CDR3 nucleotides read TGTGCCAGCAGCCTAGAGGAGGAGCTGTTTTTT.

This clone was picked up one time. V and J are TRBV27 and TRBJ1-6; D gene uncertain. The CDR3 consists of 19 residues. Germline V gene sequence: CDR1 MNHEY, CDR2 SMNVEV (reference sequence). The V end lost 2 bases, the J end lost 0 bases, and 17 bases lay between the germline ends. CDR3: CASSLVRSAGSSYNSPLHF. Here the CDR3 DNA reads TGTGCCAGCAGTTTAGTACGATCGGCAGGAAGCTCCTATAATTCACCCCTCCACTTT.

The chain combines TRBV19 with TRBJ1-5; 9 bases are a match to TRBD1. Losses at the gene ends were 7 bases for V and 0 bases for J; bases not matched to a gene: 7. Germline V gives CDR1 LNHDA, CDR2 SQIVND (reference sequence). The CDR3 totals 16 residues. For the CDR3, the DNA is TGTGCCAGTAATAACAGGGGGCTAAGTAGCAATCAGCCCCAGCATTTT. This encodes CASNNRGLSSNQPQHF.

The V call is TRBV3-1 (or the pseudogene TRBV3-2), the J call TRBJ1-4; no clear D gene. CDR3 length: 15 amino acids. Germline V gene data show CDR1 as LGHDT and CDR2 as YNNKEL (reference sequence). With 3 bases removed from V and 7 bases from J, the gap between germline ends came to 15 bases. CDR3 nucleotides: TGTGCCAGCAGCCAGAGATCGGGGTTTGTTGAAAAACTGTTTTTT. Translated, it gives CASSQRSGFVEKLFF.

V is TRBV9 and J is TRBJ2-1; TRBD1 might be the D (6 bases). CDR3 length: 14 residues. Germline V gene data show CDR1 as SGDLS and CDR2 as YYNGEE. V lost 3 bases to trimming and J lost 7 bases, with 14 bases between them. The CDR3 region has the DNA TGTGCCAGCAGCGCTGGGACAATAGGAAATGAGCAGTTCTTC. Translation: CASSAGTIGNEQFF.

V gene TRBV29-1 combines with J gene TRBJ1-1; 9 bases align to TRBD1. Unmatched junction bases numbered 5, after V lost 2 bases and J lost 4 bases. This CDR3 contains 14 residues. Per the germline V gene, CDR1 is SQVTM and CDR2 is ANQGSEA. CDR3 DNA: TGCAGCGTTGAAACCTCGACAGGGGGCACTGAAGCTTTCTTT. Its protein is CSVETSTGGTEAFF.

This rearrangement joins TRBV19 to TRBJ2-1; tentatively, D is TRBD2 (5 bases). Germline values: CDR1 LNHDA, CDR2 SQIVND (reference sequence). CDR3 length: 14 amino acids. The V and J ends lost 1 base and 3 bases respectively, with 7 bases between them. CDR3 coding DNA: TGTGCCAGTAGTATAGCGGGGAACTACAATGAGCAGTTCTTC. Protein product: CASSIAGNYNEQFF.

This clone was counted once. The gene calls are TRBV7-9 and TRBJ2-6; the match to TRBD1 covers 9 bases. V shed 5 bases, J shed 3 bases, and the junction held 8 bases outside the gene matches. CDR3 length: 17 amino acids. Germline V CDR1 and CDR2: SEHNR, FQNEAQ (reference sequence). The CDR3 loop reads CASSGTGGGGGANVLTF. In DNA, the CDR3 is TGTGCCAGCAGCGGTACAGGGGGCGGTGGTGGGGCCAACGTCCTGACTTTC.

This sequence joins TRBV7-9 and TRBJ2-3; D possibly corresponds to TRBD2 (5 bases). CDR3 length equals 15 residues. CDR1 and CDR2 from the germline V gene are SEHNR and FQNEAQ (reference sequence). V lost 3 bases and J lost 1, with 11 bases in between. The CDR3 reads CASSLTGLGTDTQYF. In DNA, the CDR3 is TGTGCCAGCAGCTTGACGGGGTTGGGCACAGATACGCAGTATTTT. Full variable domain (rest looked up from reference TRBV7-9 and TRBJ2-3): DTGVSQNPRHKITKRGQNVTFRCDPISEHNRLYWYRQTLGQGPEFLTYFQNEAQLEKSRLLSDRFSAERPKGSFSTLEIQRTEQGDSAMYLCASSLTGLGTDTQYFGPGTRLTVL.

The chain links TRBV9 to TRBJ2-1, with 9 bases fitting TRBD2. The CDR3 is 15 residues long. Germline V gene sequence: CDR1 SGDLS, CDR2 YYNGEE. After removal of 5 bases from V and 0 bases from J, the junction contained 3 bases not matched to a gene. CDR3: CASRVSGSSYNEQFF. The CDR3 nucleotides read TGTGCCAGCAGGGTTAGCGGGAGCTCCTACAATGAGCAGTTCTTC.

This chain joins TRBV15 and TRBJ1-1, with D possibly being TRBD1 (5 bases). V dropped 1 base and J dropped 4 bases, with 7 bases sitting between them. The CDR3 spans 13 residues. Germline lookup yields CDR1 LNHNV and CDR2 YYDKDF (reference sequence). CDR3 residues: CATSRARATEAFF. DNA for the CDR3: TGTGCCACCAGCAGAGCCAGGGCCACTGAAGCTTTCTTT.

In its sample, this clone ranks as large. The rearrangement joins TRBV3-1 (or the pseudogene TRBV3-2) to TRBJ1-2, with a tentative D call TRBD1 (6 bases). The germline V gene encodes CDR1 LGHDT and CDR2 YNNKEL (reference sequence). V shed 0 bases and J shed 8 bases, with 16 bases lying between them. This CDR3 region has 15 residues. The CDR3: CASSQDIGGLDGYTF. Written as DNA, the CDR3 is TGTGCCAGCAGCCAAGATATCGGGGGGCTTGACGGCTACACCTTC.

The chain has TRBV3-1 (or the pseudogene TRBV3-2) and TRBJ1-2; unclear D gene. The V gene lost 6 bases and the J gene lost 2 bases, with 7 bases spanning the gap. The CDR3 length is 12 residues. The V gene's germline CDR1 is LGHDT and CDR2 YNNKEL (reference sequence). CDR3 DNA sequence: TGTGCCAGCAGGAACAGCAACTATGGCTACACCTTC. This sequence encodes CASRNSNYGYTF.

The rearrangement uses TRBV5-6 and TRBJ2-5; 12 nucleotides line up with TRBD1. This CDR3 has 16 residues. After removal of 3 bases from V and 5 bases from J, the junction contained 8 bases not matched to a gene. Germline V CDR1 and CDR2: SGHDT, YYEEEE. This CDR3 is CASSSTGTGGRETQYF. The CDR3 DNA sequence: TGTGCCAGCAGCTCCACAGGGACAGGGGGCCGGGAGACCCAGTACTTC.

The chain recombines TRBV29-1 with TRBJ2-1, with D perhaps TRBD1 (5 bases). Germline V gene data show CDR1 as SQVTM and CDR2 as ANQGSEA. Trimming took off 0 bases at V and 0 bases at J, with 12 bases between the two ends. The CDR3 sequence is 16 residues long. The CDR3 coding sequence is TGCAGCGTTGAAGACCCAGGGCAGAGCTCCTACAATGAGCAGTTCTTC. As protein: CSVEDPGQSSYNEQFF.

The J gene is TRBJ1-1, the V gene TRBV19; TRBD1 might be the D (5 bases). Germline lookup yields CDR1 LNHDA and CDR2 SQIVND (reference sequence). Trimming took 2 bases from V and 2 from J, leaving 9 bases between them. The CDR3 covers 14 residues. CDR3 nucleotides: TGTGCCAGTAGTATATCCAGGGTTAACACTGAAGCTTTCTTT. As protein: CASSISRVNTEAFF.

The chain couples TRBV7-2 to TRBJ1-1; D is unclear. Germline-derived CDR1 and CDR2 are SGHTA and FQGNSA. CDR3 size: 13 residues. V shed 0 bases and J shed 10 bases, with 12 bases lying between them. This CDR3 reads CASSLAMEPRAFF. DNA of the CDR3: TGTGCCAGCAGCTTAGCGATGGAGCCTCGAGCTTTCTTT. Complete variable domain (other parts from reference TRBV7-2 and TRBJ1-1): GAGVSQSPSNKVTEKGKDVELRCDPISGHTALYWYRQSLGQGLEFLIYFQGNSAPDKSGLPSDRFSAERTGGSVSTLTIQRTQQEDSAVYLCASSLAMEPRAFFGQGTRLTVV.

The chain couples TRBV28 to TRBJ2-3; 7 bases are a match to TRBD2. V shed 5 bases, J shed 3 bases, and the junction held 14 bases outside the gene matches. This CDR3 has 17 residues. Germline lookup yields CDR1 MDHEN and CDR2 SYDVKM. The CDR3 coding sequence is TGTGCCAGCAGTACCGCCCTGGGGCGGGAGTGGACAGATACGCAGTATTTT. Translated, it gives CASSTALGREWTDTQYF.

V and J are TRBV3-1 (or the pseudogene TRBV3-2) and TRBJ2-7; 11 positions match TRBD2. Trimming removed 5 bases from V and 3 bases from J; junction bases left unmatched: 18. CDR3 length equals 19 residues. Germline loops: CDR1 LGHDT, CDR2 YNNKEL (reference sequence). CDR3 DNA sequence: TGTGCCAGCAGCAAAAACAGGGGACTAGCGGAAAGACGGAACTACGAGCAGTACTTC. Protein: CASSKNRGLAERRNYEQYF.

This chain connects TRBV6-5 to TRBJ1-1; 9 bases are a match to TRBD1. The CDR3 is 12 amino acids. The germline V gene encodes CDR1 MNHEY and CDR2 SVGAGI. The V gene end was trimmed by 6 bases and the J gene end by 9 bases; junction bases not matched to a gene: 5. The CDR3 DNA reads TGTGCCAGCAGCCTACAGGGGGCCCAAGCTTTCTTT. The encoded protein is CASSLQGAQAFF.

The chain links TRBV2 to TRBJ1-1; the D gene is possibly TRBD1 (5 bases). With 7 bases removed from V and 11 bases from J, the gap between germline ends came to 17 bases. Germline-derived CDR1 and CDR2 are SNHLY and FYNNEI. This CDR3 is built from 12 residues. In nucleotides, the CDR3 is TGTGCCAGCACGATAGGGACCGGAGGGGCTTTCTTT. The encoded protein is CASTIGTGGAFF.

This clone was seen a single time. This chain connects TRBV5-1 to TRBJ2-5; possibly TRBD1 for D (6 bases). The CDR3 totals 14 residues. Per the germline V gene, CDR1 is SGHRS and CDR2 is YFSETQ. Between the trimmed V and J ends, which lost 0 bases and 4 bases, there was a span of 10 bases. CDR3 loop: CASSLAGRGETQYF. The CDR3 DNA reads TGCGCCAGCAGCTTGGCGGGCAGGGGAGAGACCCAGTACTTC.

The J gene is TRBJ2-7, the V gene TRBV28, with TRBD2 matching over 10 bases. The ends lost 5 bases at V and 5 bases at J; junction bases unmatched: 9. The CDR3 is 15 amino acids. Germline V gives CDR1 MDHEN, CDR2 SYDVKM. CDR3 sequence: CASSPLAGEGDEQYF. The CDR3 DNA sequence: TGTGCCAGCAGTCCTCTAGCGGGAGAGGGGGACGAGCAGTACTTC.

J is TRBJ2-7 and V is TRBV30; D unclear. CDR3 length: 13 amino acids. In germline, CDR1 is GTSNPN, CDR2 SVGIG (reference sequence). V lost 1 base and J lost 4, with 11 bases in between. The CDR3 nucleotides read TGTGCCTGGAGTGGATCTAACGGGTACGAGCAGTACTTC. Translated: CAWSGSNGYEQYF.

This chain joins TRBV5-1 and TRBJ2-2; D call uncertain. Germline CDR1 reads SGHRS; CDR2 reads YFSETQ. Trimming removed 0 bases from V and 6 bases from J, with 3 bases in between. This CDR3 comprises 12 residues. The CDR3 loop is CASSLVAGELFF. The CDR3 bases are TGCGCCAGCAGCTTGGTAGCCGGGGAGCTGTTTTTT.